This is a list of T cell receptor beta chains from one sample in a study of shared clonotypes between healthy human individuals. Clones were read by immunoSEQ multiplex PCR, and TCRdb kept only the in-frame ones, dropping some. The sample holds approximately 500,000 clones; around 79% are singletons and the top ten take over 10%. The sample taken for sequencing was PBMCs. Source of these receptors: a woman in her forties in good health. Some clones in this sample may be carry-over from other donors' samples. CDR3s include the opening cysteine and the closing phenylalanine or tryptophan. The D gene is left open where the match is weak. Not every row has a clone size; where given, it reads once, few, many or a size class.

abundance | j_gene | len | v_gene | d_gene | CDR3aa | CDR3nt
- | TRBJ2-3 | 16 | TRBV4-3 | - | CASSQEWVRGTDTQYF | TGCGCCAGCAGCCAAGAGTGGGTACGGGGCACAGATACGCAGTATTTT
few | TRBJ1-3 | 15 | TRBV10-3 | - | CAISDRSATGNTIYF | TGTGCCATCAGTGACCGATCTGCAACTGGAAACACCATATATTTT
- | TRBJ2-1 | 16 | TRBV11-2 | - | CASSLDSLSVPREQFF | TGTGCCAGCAGCTTAGATTCTCTTAGCGTCCCCCGTGAGCAGTTCTTC
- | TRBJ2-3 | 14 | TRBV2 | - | CASTRFEPTDTQYF | TGTGCCAGCACGCGTTTCGAGCCCACAGATACGCAGTATTTT
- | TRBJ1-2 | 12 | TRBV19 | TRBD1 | CASTPTGFGYTF | TGTGCCAGTACCCCGACAGGGTTCGGCTACACCTTC
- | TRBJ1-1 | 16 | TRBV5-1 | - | CASSLNTQGVDTEAFF | TGCGCCAGCAGCTTAAATACCCAGGGTGTTGACACTGAAGCTTTCTTT
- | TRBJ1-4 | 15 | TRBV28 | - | CASSQSRATNEKLFF | TGTGCCAGCAGTCAATCGAGAGCAACTAATGAAAAACTGTTTTTT
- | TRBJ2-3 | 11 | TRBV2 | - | CASLTTDTQYF | TGTGCCAGCTTGACGACAGATACGCAGTATTTT
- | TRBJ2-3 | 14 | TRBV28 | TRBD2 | CASILAGIPDTQYF | TGTGCCAGCATACTAGCGGGAATCCCAGATACGCAGTATTTT
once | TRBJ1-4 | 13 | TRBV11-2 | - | CASSLNPGEKLFF | TGTGCCAGCAGCTTGAATCCGGGTGAAAAACTGTTTTTT
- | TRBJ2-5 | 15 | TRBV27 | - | CASSLLLSPKETQYF | TGTGCCAGCAGTTTACTTCTCAGTCCTAAAGAGACCCAGTACTTC
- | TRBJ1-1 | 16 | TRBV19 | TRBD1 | CASSPRDRGRETEAFF | TGTGCCAGTAGTCCCCGGGACAGGGGACGGGAAACTGAAGCTTTCTTT
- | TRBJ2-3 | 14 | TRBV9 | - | CASSVDSSGDTQYF | TGTGCCAGCAGCGTAGATAGCAGTGGAGATACGCAGTATTTT
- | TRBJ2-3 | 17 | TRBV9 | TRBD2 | CASSVALTSGSTDTQYF | TGTGCCAGCAGCGTAGCTCTTACTAGCGGGAGCACAGATACGCAGTATTTT
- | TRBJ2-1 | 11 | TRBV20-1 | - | CSARSDNEQFF | TGCAGTGCTAGGTCCGACAATGAGCAGTTCTTC
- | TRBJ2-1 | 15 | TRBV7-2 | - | CASRPGGPTYNEQFF | TGTGCCAGCAGACCTGGGGGACCTACCTACAATGAGCAGTTCTTC
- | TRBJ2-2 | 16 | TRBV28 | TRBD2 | CASSFEREVDTGELFF | TGTGCCAGCAGTTTCGAGCGGGAGGTCGACACCGGGGAGCTGTTTTTT
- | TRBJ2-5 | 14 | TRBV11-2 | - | CASSPQGLGETQYF | TGTGCCAGCAGCCCCCAGGGGCTTGGGGAGACCCAGTACTTC
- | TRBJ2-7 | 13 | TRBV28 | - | CASNPTLNYEQYF | TGTGCCAGCAATCCCACTCTAAACTACGAGCAGTACTTC
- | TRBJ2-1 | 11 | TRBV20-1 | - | CSARPANEQFF | TGCAGTGCTAGACCCGCGAATGAGCAGTTCTTC
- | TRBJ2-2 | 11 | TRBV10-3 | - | CAITYTGELFF | TGTGCCATCACTTACACCGGGGAGCTGTTTTTT
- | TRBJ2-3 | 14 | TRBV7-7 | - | CASSPRWDADTQYF | TGTGCCAGCAGCCCCCGGTGGGATGCAGATACGCAGTATTTT
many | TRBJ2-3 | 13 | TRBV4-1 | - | CASSQEKGKTQYF | TGCGCCAGCAGCCAAGAGAAAGGAAAAACGCAGTATTTT
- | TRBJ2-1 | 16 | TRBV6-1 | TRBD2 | CASSEGGWVAGIEQFF | TGTGCCAGCAGTGAAGGGGGCTGGGTAGCGGGGATTGAGCAGTTCTTC
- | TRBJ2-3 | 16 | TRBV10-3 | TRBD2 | CAISSLAGAGTDTQYF | TGTGCCATCAGTTCTCTAGCGGGAGCCGGCACAGATACGCAGTATTTT
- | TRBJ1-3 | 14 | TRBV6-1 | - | CASSERRSGNTIYF | TGTGCCAGCAGTGAACGACGCTCTGGAAACACCATATATTTT
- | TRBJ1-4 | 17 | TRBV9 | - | CASSGERGPNPHEKLFF | TGTGCCAGTTCTGGGGAGCGGGGACCAAATCCCCATGAAAAACTGTTTTTT
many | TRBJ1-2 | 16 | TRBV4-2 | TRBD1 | CASSQGAWGQGYGYTF | TGTGCCAGCAGTCAAGGTGCCTGGGGACAGGGCTATGGCTACACCTTC
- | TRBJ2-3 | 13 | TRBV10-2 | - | CASRRDFTDTQYF | TGCGCCAGCAGACGGGACTTTACAGATACGCAGTATTTT
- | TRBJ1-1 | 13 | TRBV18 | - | CASSDRRNTEAFF | TGTGCCAGCTCGGACCGAAGGAACACTGAAGCTTTCTTT
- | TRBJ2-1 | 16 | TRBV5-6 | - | CASSSGSPSQYNEQFF | TGTGCCAGCAGCTCCGGGTCGCCTAGCCAGTACAATGAGCAGTTCTTC
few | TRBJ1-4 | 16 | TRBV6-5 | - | CASSSPEGSLNEKLFF | TGTGCCAGCAGTTCCCCAGAGGGCAGCTTAAATGAAAAACTGTTTTTT
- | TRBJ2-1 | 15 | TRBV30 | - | CAWSARGFSYNEQFF | TGTGCCTGGTCGGCTCGGGGCTTCTCCTACAATGAGCAGTTCTTC
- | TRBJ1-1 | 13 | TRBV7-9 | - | CASILVVGTEAFF | TGTGCCAGCATCTTAGTGGTGGGCACTGAAGCTTTCTTT
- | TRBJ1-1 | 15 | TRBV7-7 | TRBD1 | CASSFWTGKGTEAFF | TGTGCCAGCAGCTTCTGGACAGGGAAAGGCACTGAAGCTTTCTTT
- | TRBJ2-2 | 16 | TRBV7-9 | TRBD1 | CASSTGTGANTGELFF | TGTGCCAGCAGCACCGGGACAGGGGCTAACACCGGGGAGCTGTTTTTT
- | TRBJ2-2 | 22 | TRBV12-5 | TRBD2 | CASGVDRSGLAGGPVGAGELFF | TGTGCTAGTGGTGTCGATCGTTCGGGACTAGCGGGAGGGCCGGTTGGGGCCGGGGAGCTGTTTTTT
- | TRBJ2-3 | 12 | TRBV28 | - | CASSPRTDTQYF | TGTGCCAGCAGTCCCCGCACAGATACGCAGTATTTT
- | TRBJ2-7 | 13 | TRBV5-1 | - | CASSQEYGYEQYF | TGCGCCAGCAGCCAGGAGTACGGCTACGAGCAGTACTTC
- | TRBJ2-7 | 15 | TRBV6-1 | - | CASSEPTVPRYEQYF | TGTGCCAGCAGTGAACCTACAGTCCCACGGTACGAGCAGTACTTC
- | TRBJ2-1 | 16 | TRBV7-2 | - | CASSLFRDPGQSKQFF | TGTGCCAGCAGCTTGTTTAGGGATCCGGGACAATCAAAGCAGTTCTTC
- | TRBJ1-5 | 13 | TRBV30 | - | CAWSVNRDQPQHF | TGTGCCTGGAGTGTAAACAGGGATCAGCCCCAGCATTTT
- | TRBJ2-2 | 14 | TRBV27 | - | CASSVFLDTGELFF | TGTGCCAGCAGCGTCTTCTTGGACACCGGGGAGCTGTTTTTT
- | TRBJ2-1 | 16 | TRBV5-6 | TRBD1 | CASSLPRQGSYNEQFF | TGTGCCAGCAGCCTACCGCGACAGGGATCCTACAATGAGCAGTTCTTC
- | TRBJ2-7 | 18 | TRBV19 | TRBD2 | CASSTQGPTSGNSYEQYF | TGTGCCAGTAGCACCCAAGGCCCGACTAGCGGGAACTCCTACGAGCAGTACTTC
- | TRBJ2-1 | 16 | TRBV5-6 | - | CASSVGLPSFRGEQFF | TGTGCCAGCAGCGTTGGCCTCCCCAGCTTTAGAGGTGAGCAGTTCTTC
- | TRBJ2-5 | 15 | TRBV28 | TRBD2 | CASSLPSGSGETQYF | TGTGCCAGCAGTTTACCTAGCGGGAGTGGAGAGACCCAGTACTTC
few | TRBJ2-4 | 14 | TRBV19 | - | CASSIPGLTPFQYF | TGTGCCAGTAGTATCCCGGGACTCACCCCCTTCCAGTACTTC
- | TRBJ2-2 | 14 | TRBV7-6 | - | CASREIRLAGELFF | TGTGCCAGCAGGGAGATCAGGTTGGCCGGGGAGCTGTTTTTT